The source of this T cell receptor (beta chain) is a study of quantifying T cell responses using KT2 cells. Study at large: cDNA was made from DNase-treated RNA using alpha and beta constant primers.

Germline V gene lookup returns CDR1 LGHDT and CDR2 YNNKEL (reference sequence). Trimming pared 0 bases from V and 7 bases from J, leaving 15 bases between. The CDR3 sequence is 15 residues long. An oligo carrying a UMI was ligated to the cDNA 3' end. The first PCR ran around 4 cycles with an equimolar RC1.1 and RC1.2 beta primer mix. Each CDR3 protein is one row after TCRdb ran MiXCR on the UMI-ligation and nested PCR reads. The sample yields just under 50,000 distinct CDR3 sequences, approximately 10% seen once. This clonotype was seen only a few times. KT2, a clone with a known TCR, was spiked into unfractionated PBMC.

The sequenced sample consisted of PBMCs spiked with cells of the T cell clone KT2. This sequence was found in a human donor. This sequence joins TRBV3-1 and TRBJ1-2; D gene ambiguous. The CDR3 region has the DNA TGTGCCAGCAGCCAAGATCTGAACAGTTTTGGTGGCTACACCTTC. It is translated as CASSQDLNSFGGYTF.